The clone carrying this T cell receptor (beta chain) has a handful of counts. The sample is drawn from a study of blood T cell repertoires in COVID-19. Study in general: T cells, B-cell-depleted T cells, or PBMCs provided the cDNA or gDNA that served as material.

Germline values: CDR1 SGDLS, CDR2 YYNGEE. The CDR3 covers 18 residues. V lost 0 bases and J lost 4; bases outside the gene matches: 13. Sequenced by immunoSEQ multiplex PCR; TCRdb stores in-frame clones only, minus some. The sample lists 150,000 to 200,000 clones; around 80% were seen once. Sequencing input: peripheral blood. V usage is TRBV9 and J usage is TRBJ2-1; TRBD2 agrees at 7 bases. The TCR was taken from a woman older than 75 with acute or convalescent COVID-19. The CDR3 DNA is TGTGCCAGCAGCGTAGTTTGGGACGTGGCGGGGGTATACAATGAGCAGTTCTTC. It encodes CASSVVWDVAGVYNEQFF.